This T cell receptor beta chain originates from a study of CD8+ T cells in alopecia areata. In this sample, this clone turned up a few times. There are 14 residues in the CDR3. Germline CDR1 and CDR2: KGHSH and LQKENI. V shed 8 bases, J shed 7 bases, and the junction held 10 bases outside the gene matches. RNA extraction was followed by reverse transcription into cDNA, which acted as the sequencing template. Libraries were prepared by immunoSEQ multiplex PCR; TCRdb keeps only in-frame clonotypes and omits some of them. In the table there are under 350,000 clones, roughly 60% of which are singletons. Treatment given: oral pan-JAK inhibitor, 5-10 mg twice daily. A FACSAria was used to sort CD4+ and CD8+ T cells. These cells came from PBMCs.

This specimen consisted of CD4+ T cells sorted from blood, obtained at week 24, from a patient treated with tofacitinib. The chain combines TRBV18 with TRBJ1-5; 8 bases are a match to TRBD1. The TCR was taken from a human donor with alopecia areata. Written as DNA, the CDR3 is TGTGCCAGCGGGGCAGGGGGCGCCGGACAGCCCCAGCATTTT. Protein product: CASGAGGAGQPQHF. Full variable domain (outside the CDR3, taken from reference TRBV18 and TRBJ1-5): NAGVMQNPRHLVRRRGQEARLRCSPMKGHSHVYWYRQLPEEGLKFMVYLQKENIIDESGMPKERFSAEFPKEGPSILRIQQVVRGDSAAYFCASGAGGAGQPQHFGDGTRLSIL.